A selection of T cell receptor beta chains follows, all from one sample in a study of shared clonotypes between healthy human individuals. This table comes from immunoSEQ multiplex PCR, and its TCRdb copy is limited to in-frame clones, with some not included. The sample includes more than 2 million clones, 80% to 95% seen only once; the top ten take under 2%. The sample taken for sequencing was naive CD8+ T cells from PBMCs. Source of these receptors: a man aged 18-30 years in good health. Some clones in this sample may be carry-over from other donors' samples. CDR3s include the opening cysteine and the closing phenylalanine or tryptophan. The order of the fields is J gene, clone size, D gene, V gene, CDR3 protein, CDR3 DNA. D genes are given only for firm matches. Clone size, where shown, is once, few, many, or a class for clones that have expanded.

J gene: TRBJ1-4
clone size: -
D gene: TRBD1
V gene: TRBV19
CDR3 protein: CASSIRDRGNEKLFF
CDR3 DNA: TGTGCCAGTAGTATCCGGGACAGGGGTAATGAAAAACTGTTTTTT

J gene: TRBJ2-1
clone size: -
D gene: -
V gene: TRBV18
CDR3 protein: CASSTGGEEQFF
CDR3 DNA: TGTGCCAGCTCCACCGGGGGCGAGGAGCAGTTCTTC

J gene: TRBJ2-3
clone size: -
D gene: -
V gene: TRBV4-3
CDR3 protein: CASSQDGSDLTDTQYF
CDR3 DNA: TGCGCCAGCAGCCAAGATGGGTCGGACCTAACAGATACGCAGTATTTT

J gene: TRBJ2-1
clone size: -
D gene: -
V gene: TRBV11-2
CDR3 protein: CASSSGLFRGGNEQFF
CDR3 DNA: TGTGCCAGCAGCTCGGGATTGTTCAGGGGAGGAAATGAGCAGTTCTTC

J gene: TRBJ2-1
clone size: -
D gene: -
V gene: TRBV28
CDR3 protein: CASSPGTKVREEQFF
CDR3 DNA: TGTGCCAGCAGTCCCGGGACCAAGGTGAGGGAGGAGCAGTTCTTC

J gene: TRBJ2-1
clone size: -
D gene: -
V gene: TRBV28
CDR3 protein: CASSFRGNEQFF
CDR3 DNA: TGTGCCAGCAGTTTCAGAGGGAATGAGCAGTTCTTC

J gene: TRBJ2-1
clone size: -
D gene: TRBD1
V gene: TRBV13
CDR3 protein: CASSLARTGVVEQFF
CDR3 DNA: TGTGCCAGCAGCTTAGCCAGGACAGGGGTTGTTGAGCAGTTCTTC

J gene: TRBJ2-1
clone size: -
D gene: TRBD2
V gene: TRBV30
CDR3 protein: CAWSASGSDEQFF
CDR3 DNA: TGTGCCTGGAGTGCGAGCGGGAGCGATGAGCAGTTCTTC

J gene: TRBJ2-1
clone size: -
D gene: TRBD1
V gene: TRBV28
CDR3 protein: CASSPLKYRDSVYNEQFF
CDR3 DNA: TGTGCCAGCAGCCCCCTCAAGTACCGGGACAGCGTCTACAATGAGCAGTTCTTC

J gene: TRBJ2-7
clone size: -
D gene: -
V gene: TRBV11-2
CDR3 protein: CASGFGGSYEQYF
CDR3 DNA: TGTGCCAGCGGGTTCGGGGGCTCCTACGAGCAGTACTTC

J gene: TRBJ2-2
clone size: -
D gene: -
V gene: TRBV9
CDR3 protein: CASSVGGNAGELFF
CDR3 DNA: TGTGCCAGCAGCGTAGGCGGGAACGCCGGGGAGCTGTTTTTT

J gene: TRBJ1-2
clone size: -
D gene: -
V gene: TRBV7-9
CDR3 protein: CASSTQTWGNYGYTF
CDR3 DNA: TGTGCCAGCAGTACTCAGACGTGGGGCAACTATGGCTACACCTTC

J gene: TRBJ2-7
clone size: few
D gene: -
V gene: TRBV28
CDR3 protein: CATQFGDGGYEQYF
CDR3 DNA: TGTGCCACCCAGTTTGGGGACGGAGGCTACGAGCAGTACTTC

J gene: TRBJ2-1
clone size: -
D gene: TRBD2
V gene: TRBV5-8
CDR3 protein: CASSAPPSGRWDEQFF
CDR3 DNA: TGTGCCAGCAGCGCACCCCCTAGCGGGAGATGGGATGAGCAGTTCTTC

J gene: TRBJ1-4
clone size: once
D gene: TRBD1
V gene: TRBV7-9
CDR3 protein: CASSPRTGGNEKLFF
CDR3 DNA: TGTGCCAGCAGCCCCCGGACAGGGGGGAATGAAAAACTGTTTTTT

J gene: TRBJ2-3
clone size: -
D gene: TRBD1
V gene: TRBV5-1
CDR3 protein: CASSLIRDRTDTQYF
CDR3 DNA: TGCGCCAGCAGCTTAATCCGGGACAGGACAGATACGCAGTATTTT

J gene: TRBJ2-7
clone size: -
D gene: -
V gene: TRBV28
CDR3 protein: CASRQTDYEQYF
CDR3 DNA: TGTGCCAGCAGGCAGACAGACTACGAGCAGTACTTC

J gene: TRBJ1-2
clone size: -
D gene: -
V gene: TRBV27
CDR3 protein: CASSLLGSTDGYTF
CDR3 DNA: TGTGCCAGCAGTTTACTGGGCTCCACGGATGGCTACACCTTC

J gene: TRBJ1-1
clone size: -
D gene: -
V gene: TRBV7-9
CDR3 protein: CASSQKSPLLMNTEAFF
CDR3 DNA: TGTGCCAGCAGCCAGAAGTCCCCGCTATTAATGAACACTGAAGCTTTCTTT

J gene: TRBJ1-4
clone size: -
D gene: -
V gene: TRBV7-9
CDR3 protein: CASSLFSVGGEKLFF
CDR3 DNA: TGTGCCAGCAGCTTATTTAGTGTGGGGGGCGAAAAACTGTTTTTT

J gene: TRBJ2-7
clone size: -
D gene: TRBD2
V gene: TRBV7-8
CDR3 protein: CASSLVGGVYEQYF
CDR3 DNA: TGTGCCAGCAGCTTAGTGGGAGGGGTATACGAGCAGTACTTC

J gene: TRBJ2-5
clone size: once
D gene: -
V gene: TRBV7-9
CDR3 protein: CASSLDWGLGQETQYF
CDR3 DNA: TGTGCCAGCAGCTTAGACTGGGGGCTTGGGCAAGAGACCCAGTACTTC

J gene: TRBJ1-2
clone size: -
D gene: TRBD1
V gene: TRBV28
CDR3 protein: CASSPGVRDRVNYGYTF
CDR3 DNA: TGTGCCAGCAGTCCAGGAGTCAGGGACAGGGTTAACTATGGCTACACCTTC

J gene: TRBJ2-3
clone size: few
D gene: -
V gene: TRBV10-1
CDR3 protein: CASRDGVTQYF
CDR3 DNA: TGCGCCAGCAGGGACGGAGTCACGCAGTATTTT

J gene: TRBJ2-1
clone size: -
D gene: TRBD2
V gene: TRBV11-3
CDR3 protein: CASSRMASGSYNEQFF
CDR3 DNA: TGTGCCAGCAGCCGGATGGCTAGCGGGAGCTACAATGAGCAGTTCTTC

J gene: TRBJ1-3
clone size: -
D gene: TRBD1
V gene: TRBV4-3
CDR3 protein: CASSQSRDRAGNTIYF
CDR3 DNA: TGCGCCAGCAGCCAAAGTCGGGACAGGGCTGGAAACACCATATATTTT

J gene: TRBJ2-1
clone size: -
D gene: TRBD2
V gene: TRBV11-3
CDR3 protein: CASSPGTSENYNEQFF
CDR3 DNA: TGTGCCAGCAGCCCGGGGACTAGCGAGAACTACAATGAGCAGTTCTTC

J gene: TRBJ2-1
clone size: -
D gene: TRBD2
V gene: TRBV27
CDR3 protein: CASSMTGLEHYNEQFF
CDR3 DNA: TGTGCCAGCAGTATGACCGGACTAGAGCACTACAATGAGCAGTTCTTC

J gene: TRBJ2-2
clone size: -
D gene: -
V gene: TRBV5-8
CDR3 protein: CASSLLINTGELFF
CDR3 DNA: TGTGCCAGCAGCTTGCTGATAAACACCGGGGAGCTGTTTTTT

J gene: TRBJ1-1
clone size: -
D gene: -
V gene: TRBV16
CDR3 protein: CASSQSGPNTEAFF
CDR3 DNA: TGTGCCAGCAGCCAATCGGGCCCGAACACTGAAGCTTTCTTT

J gene: TRBJ2-1
clone size: -
D gene: TRBD1
V gene: TRBV7-9
CDR3 protein: CASSLGDRAAAEGYNEQFF
CDR3 DNA: TGTGCCAGCAGCTTAGGGGACAGGGCCGCCGCCGAGGGGTACAATGAGCAGTTCTTC

J gene: TRBJ1-5
clone size: -
D gene: TRBD1
V gene: TRBV5-8
CDR3 protein: CASTDRASNQPQHF
CDR3 DNA: TGTGCCAGCACTGACAGGGCTAGCAATCAGCCCCAGCATTTT